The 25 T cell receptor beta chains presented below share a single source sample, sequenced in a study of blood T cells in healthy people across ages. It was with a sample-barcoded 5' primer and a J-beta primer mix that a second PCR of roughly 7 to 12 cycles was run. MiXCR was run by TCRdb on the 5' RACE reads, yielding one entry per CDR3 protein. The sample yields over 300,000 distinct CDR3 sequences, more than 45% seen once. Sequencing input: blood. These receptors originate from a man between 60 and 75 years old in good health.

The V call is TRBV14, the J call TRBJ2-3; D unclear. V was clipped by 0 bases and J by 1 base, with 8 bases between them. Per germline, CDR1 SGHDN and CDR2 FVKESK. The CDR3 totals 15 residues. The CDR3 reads CASSQDIRGTDTQYF. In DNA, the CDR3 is TGTGCCAGCAGCCAAGATATCCGGGGCACAGATACGCAGTATTTT.

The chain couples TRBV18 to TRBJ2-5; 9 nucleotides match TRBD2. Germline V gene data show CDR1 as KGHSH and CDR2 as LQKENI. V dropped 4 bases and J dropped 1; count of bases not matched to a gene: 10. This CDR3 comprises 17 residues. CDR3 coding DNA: TGTGCCAGCTCACGTGTGGCTAGCGGGGTCTTCCAAGAGACCCAGTACTTC. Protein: CASSRVASGVFQETQYF.

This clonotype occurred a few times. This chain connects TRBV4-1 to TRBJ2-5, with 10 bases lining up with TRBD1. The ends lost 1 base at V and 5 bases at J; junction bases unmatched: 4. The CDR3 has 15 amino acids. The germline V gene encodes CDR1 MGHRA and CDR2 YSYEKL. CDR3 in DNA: TGCGCCAGCAGCCAAGGACAGGGGGCCGGTGAGACCCAGTACTTC. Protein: CASSQGQGAGETQYF.

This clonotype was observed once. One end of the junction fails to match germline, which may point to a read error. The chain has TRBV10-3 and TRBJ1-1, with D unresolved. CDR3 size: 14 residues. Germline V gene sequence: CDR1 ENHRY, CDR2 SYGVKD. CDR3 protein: CAIGESTGLDEAFF. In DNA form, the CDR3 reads TGTGCCATCGGTGAGTCAACCGGTCTAGATGAAGCTTTCTTT.

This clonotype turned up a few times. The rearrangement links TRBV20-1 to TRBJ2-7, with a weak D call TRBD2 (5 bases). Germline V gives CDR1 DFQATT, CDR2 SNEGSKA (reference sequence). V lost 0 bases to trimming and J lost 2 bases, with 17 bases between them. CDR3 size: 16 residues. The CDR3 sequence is CSARDPRTAPPYEQYF. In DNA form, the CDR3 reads TGCAGTGCTAGAGATCCTCGGACTGCGCCCCCCTACGAGCAGTACTTC.

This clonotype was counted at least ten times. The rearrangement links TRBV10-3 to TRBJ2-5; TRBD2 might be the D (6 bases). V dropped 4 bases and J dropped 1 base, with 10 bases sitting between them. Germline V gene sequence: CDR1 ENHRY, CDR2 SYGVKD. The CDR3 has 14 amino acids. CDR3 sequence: CAISVARGQETQYF. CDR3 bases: TGTGCCATCAGTGTGGCGCGGGGCCAAGAGACCCAGTACTTC.

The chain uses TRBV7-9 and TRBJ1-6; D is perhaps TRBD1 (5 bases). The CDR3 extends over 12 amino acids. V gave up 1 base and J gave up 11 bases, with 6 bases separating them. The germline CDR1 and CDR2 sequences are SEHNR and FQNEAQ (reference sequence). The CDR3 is CASSLEGTPLHF. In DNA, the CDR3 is TGTGCCAGCAGCTTAGAGGGGACACCCCTCCACTTT.

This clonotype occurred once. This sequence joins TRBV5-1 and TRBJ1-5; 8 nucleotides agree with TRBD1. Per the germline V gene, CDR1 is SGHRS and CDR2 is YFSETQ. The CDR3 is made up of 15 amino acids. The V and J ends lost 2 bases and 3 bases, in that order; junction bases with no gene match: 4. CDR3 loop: CASSLDRGVNQPQHF. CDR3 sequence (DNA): TGCGCCAGCAGCTTAGACAGGGGCGTCAATCAGCCCCAGCATTTT.

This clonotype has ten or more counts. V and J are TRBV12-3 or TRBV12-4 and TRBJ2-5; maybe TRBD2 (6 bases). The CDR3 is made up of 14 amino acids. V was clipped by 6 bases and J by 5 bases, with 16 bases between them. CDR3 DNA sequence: TGTGCCAGCAGCCGCCGCGGGGCCCGGGAGACCCAGTACTTC. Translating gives CASSRRGARETQYF.

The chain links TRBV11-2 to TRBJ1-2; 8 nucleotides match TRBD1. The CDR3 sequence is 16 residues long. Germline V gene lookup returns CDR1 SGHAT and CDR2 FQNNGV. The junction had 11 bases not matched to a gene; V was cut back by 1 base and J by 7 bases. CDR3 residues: CASSLGDGDRGRGYTF. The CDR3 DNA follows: TGTGCCAGCAGCTTAGGTGATGGAGACAGGGGTCGTGGCTACACCTTC.

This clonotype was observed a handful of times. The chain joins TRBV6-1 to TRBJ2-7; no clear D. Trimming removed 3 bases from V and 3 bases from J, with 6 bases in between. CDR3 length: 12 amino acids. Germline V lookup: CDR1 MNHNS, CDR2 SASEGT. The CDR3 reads CASSDGLYEQYF. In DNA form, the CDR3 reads TGTGCCAGCAGTGACGGCCTCTACGAGCAGTACTTC.

DNA for the CDR3: TGTGCCAGCAGTTACCAGACAGACCCGGTTGGGGAGCAGTACTTC. Translated: CASSYQTDPVGEQYF. The rearrangement joins TRBV6-5 to TRBJ2-5, with D possibly being TRBD1 or TRBD2 (5 bases each). V lost 2 bases and J lost 11, with 21 bases in between. The length of the CDR3 is 15 residues. Germline CDR1 and CDR2: MNHEY and SVGAGI.

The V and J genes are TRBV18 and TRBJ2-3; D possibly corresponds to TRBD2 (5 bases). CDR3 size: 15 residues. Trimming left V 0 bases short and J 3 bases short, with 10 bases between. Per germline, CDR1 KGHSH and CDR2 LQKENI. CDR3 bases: TGTGCCAGCTCACCACCTAGCGTCGGAACAGATACGCAGTATTTT. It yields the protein CASSPPSVGTDTQYF.

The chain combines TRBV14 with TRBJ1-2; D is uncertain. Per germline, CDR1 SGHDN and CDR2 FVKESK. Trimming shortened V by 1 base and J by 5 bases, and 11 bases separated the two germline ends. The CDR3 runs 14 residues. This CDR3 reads CASSQAGVWYGYTF. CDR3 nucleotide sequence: TGTGCCAGCAGCCAAGCGGGAGTATGGTATGGCTACACCTTC.

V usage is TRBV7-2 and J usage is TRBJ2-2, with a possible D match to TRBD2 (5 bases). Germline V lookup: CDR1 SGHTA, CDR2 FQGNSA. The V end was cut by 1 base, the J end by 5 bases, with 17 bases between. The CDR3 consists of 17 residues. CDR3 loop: CASSLVSNQPGTGELFF. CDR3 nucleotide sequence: TGTGCCAGCAGCTTAGTCAGCAACCAGCCGGGAACCGGGGAGCTGTTTTTT.

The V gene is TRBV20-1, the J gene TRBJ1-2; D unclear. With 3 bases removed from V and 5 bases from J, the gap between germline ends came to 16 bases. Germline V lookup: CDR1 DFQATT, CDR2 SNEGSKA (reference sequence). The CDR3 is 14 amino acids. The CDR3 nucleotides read TGCAGTGCTAGTTACCCATCCCGAGGATATGGCTACACCTTC. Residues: CSASYPSRGYGYTF.

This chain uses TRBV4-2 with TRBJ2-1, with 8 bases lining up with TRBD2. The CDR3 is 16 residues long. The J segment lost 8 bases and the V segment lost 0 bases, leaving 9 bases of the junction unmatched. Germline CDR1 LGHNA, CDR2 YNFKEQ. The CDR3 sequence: CASSQDGLAGEDEQFF. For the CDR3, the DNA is TGTGCCAGCAGCCAAGATGGGCTAGCGGGTGAGGATGAGCAGTTCTTC.

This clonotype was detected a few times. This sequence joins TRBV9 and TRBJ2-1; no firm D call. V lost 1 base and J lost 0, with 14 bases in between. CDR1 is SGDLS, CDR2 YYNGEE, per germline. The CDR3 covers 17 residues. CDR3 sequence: CASSVFGGASSYNEQFF. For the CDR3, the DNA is TGTGCCAGCAGCGTATTCGGTGGCGCGAGCTCCTACAATGAGCAGTTCTTC.

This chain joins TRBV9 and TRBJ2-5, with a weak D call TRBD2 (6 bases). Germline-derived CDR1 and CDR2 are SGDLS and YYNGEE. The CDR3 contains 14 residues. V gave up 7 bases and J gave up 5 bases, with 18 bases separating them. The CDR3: CASAVGVSGETQYF. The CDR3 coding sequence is TGTGCCAGCGCAGTAGGGGTCAGCGGGGAGACCCAGTACTTC. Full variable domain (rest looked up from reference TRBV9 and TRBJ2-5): DSGVTQTPKHLITATGQRVTLRCSPRSGDLSVYWYQQSLDQGLQFLIQYYNGEERAKGNILERFSAQQFPDLHSELNLSSLELGDSALYFCASAVGVSGETQYFGPGTRLLVL.

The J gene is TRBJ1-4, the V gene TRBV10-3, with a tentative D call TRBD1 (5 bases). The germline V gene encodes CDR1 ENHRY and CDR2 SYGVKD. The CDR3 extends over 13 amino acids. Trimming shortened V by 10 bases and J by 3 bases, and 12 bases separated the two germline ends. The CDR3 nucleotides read TGTGCCACCAATGAGGGGCCTAATGAAAAACTGTTTTTT. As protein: CATNEGPNEKLFF.

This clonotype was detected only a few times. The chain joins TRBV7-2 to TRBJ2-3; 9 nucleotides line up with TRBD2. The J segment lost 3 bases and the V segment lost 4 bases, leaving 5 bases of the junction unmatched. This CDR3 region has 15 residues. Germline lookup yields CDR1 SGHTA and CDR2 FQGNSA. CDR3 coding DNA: TGTGCCAGCAGCTCGCGAGCGGGAGGTACAGATACGCAGTATTTT. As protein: CASSSRAGGTDTQYF. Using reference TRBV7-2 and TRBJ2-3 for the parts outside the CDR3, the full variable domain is GAGVSQSPSNKVTEKGKDVELRCDPISGHTALYWYRQSLGQGLEFLIYFQGNSAPDKSGLPSDRFSAERTGGSVSTLTIQRTQQEDSAVYLCASSSRAGGTDTQYFGPGTRLTVL.

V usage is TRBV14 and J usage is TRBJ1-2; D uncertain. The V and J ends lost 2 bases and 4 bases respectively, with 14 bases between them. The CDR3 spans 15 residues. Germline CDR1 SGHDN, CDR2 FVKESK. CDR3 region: CASSQTRTVSYGYTF. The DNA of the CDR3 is TGTGCCAGCAGCCAAACCCGAACAGTTTCCTATGGCTACACCTTC. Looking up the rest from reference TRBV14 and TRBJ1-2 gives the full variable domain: EAGVTQFPSHSVIEKGQTVTLRCDPISGHDNLYWYRRVMGKEIKFLLHFVKESKQDESGMPNNRFLAERTGGTYSTLKVQPAELEDSGVYFCASSQTRTVSYGYTFGSGTRLTVV.

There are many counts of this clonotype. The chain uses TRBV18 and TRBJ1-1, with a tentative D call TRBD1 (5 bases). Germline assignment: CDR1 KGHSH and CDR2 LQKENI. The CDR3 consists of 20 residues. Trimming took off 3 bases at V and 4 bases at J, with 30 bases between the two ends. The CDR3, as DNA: TGTGCCAGCTCACCTTTACCCCTTCAGGGACGGGGGGAGACTCCCACTGAAGCTTTCTTT. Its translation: CASSPLPLQGRGETPTEAFF.

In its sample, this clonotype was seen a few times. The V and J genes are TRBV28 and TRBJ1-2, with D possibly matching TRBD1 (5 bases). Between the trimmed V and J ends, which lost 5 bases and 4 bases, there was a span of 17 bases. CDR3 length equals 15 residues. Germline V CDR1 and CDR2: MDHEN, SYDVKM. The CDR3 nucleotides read TGTGCCAGCAGTACGGGGGGGGGAATCGGCTATGGCTACACCTTC. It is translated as CASSTGGGIGYGYTF.

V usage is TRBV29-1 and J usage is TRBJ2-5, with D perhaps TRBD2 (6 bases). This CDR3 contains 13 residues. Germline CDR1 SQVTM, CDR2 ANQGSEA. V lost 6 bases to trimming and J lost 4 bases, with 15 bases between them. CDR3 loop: CSVVRRAGETQYF. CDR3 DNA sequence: TGCAGCGTAGTCAGGAGGGCCGGAGAGACCCAGTACTTC.